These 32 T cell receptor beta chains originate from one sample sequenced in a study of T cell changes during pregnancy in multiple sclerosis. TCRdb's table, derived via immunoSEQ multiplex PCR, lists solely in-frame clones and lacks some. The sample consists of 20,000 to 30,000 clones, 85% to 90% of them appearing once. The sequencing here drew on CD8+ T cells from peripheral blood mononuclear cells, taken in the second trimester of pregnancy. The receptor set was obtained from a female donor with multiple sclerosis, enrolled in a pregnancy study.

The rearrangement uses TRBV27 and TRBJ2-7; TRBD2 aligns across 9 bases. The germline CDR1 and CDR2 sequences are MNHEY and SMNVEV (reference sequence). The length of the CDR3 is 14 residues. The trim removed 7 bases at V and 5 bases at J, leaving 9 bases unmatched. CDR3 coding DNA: TGTGCCAGCATGCAGCGGGGGGCAGAGGACGAGCAGTACTTC. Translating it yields CASMQRGAEDEQYF.

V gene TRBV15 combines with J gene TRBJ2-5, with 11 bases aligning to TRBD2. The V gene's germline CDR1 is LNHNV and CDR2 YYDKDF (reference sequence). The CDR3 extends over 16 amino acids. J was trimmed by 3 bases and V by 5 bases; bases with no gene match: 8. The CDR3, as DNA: TGTGCCACCAGCGATACTAGCGGGAGACGAAAAGAGACCCAGTACTTC. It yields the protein CATSDTSGRRKETQYF.

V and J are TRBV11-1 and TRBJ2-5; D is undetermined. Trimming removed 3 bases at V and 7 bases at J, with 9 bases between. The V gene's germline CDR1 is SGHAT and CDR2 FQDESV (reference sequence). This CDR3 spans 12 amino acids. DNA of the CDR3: TGTGCCAGCAGCTTGGGCGCTGGGACCCAGTACTTC. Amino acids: CASSLGAGTQYF.

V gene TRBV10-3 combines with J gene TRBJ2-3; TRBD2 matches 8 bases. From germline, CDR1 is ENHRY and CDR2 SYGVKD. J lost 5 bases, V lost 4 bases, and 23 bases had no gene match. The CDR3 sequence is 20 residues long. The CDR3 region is CAISVSPTGTSGTLGDTQYF. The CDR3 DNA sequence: TGTGCCATCAGTGTTTCCCCCACCGGAACTAGCGGAACCCTGGGAGATACGCAGTATTTT.

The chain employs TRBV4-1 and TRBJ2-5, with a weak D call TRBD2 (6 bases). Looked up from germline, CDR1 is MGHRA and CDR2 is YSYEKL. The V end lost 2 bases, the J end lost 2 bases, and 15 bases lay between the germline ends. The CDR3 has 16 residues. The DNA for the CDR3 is TGCGCCAGCAGCCAACCTCGGGGGTCTGCGCAAGAGACCCAGTACTTC. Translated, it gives CASSQPRGSAQETQYF.

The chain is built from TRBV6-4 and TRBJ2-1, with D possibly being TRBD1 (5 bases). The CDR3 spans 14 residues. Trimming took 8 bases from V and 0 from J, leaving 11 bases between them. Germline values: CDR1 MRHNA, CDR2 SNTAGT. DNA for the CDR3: TGTGCCAGCCCGGACAATAGCTCCTACAATGAGCAGTTCTTC. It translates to CASPDNSSYNEQFF.

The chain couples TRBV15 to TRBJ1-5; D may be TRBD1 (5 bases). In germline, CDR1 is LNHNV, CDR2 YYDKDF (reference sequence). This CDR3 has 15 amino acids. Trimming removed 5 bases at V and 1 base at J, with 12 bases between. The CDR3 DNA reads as TGTGCCACCAGCGCCAGGGAAGACAGCAATCAGCCCCAGCATTTT. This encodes CATSAREDSNQPQHF.

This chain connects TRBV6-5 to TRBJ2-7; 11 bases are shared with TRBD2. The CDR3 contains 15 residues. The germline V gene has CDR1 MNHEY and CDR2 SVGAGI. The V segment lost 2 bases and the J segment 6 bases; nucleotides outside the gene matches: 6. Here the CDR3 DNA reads TGTGCCAGCAGTTACGTTACTAGCGGGAGAGGCGAGCAGTACTTC. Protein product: CASSYVTSGRGEQYF.

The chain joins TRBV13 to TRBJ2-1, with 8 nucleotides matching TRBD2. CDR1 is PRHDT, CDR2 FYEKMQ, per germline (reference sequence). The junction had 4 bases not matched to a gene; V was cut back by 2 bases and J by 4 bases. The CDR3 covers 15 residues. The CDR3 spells CASSLNSGTYNEQFF. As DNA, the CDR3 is TGTGCCAGCAGCTTAAATAGCGGGACATACAATGAGCAGTTCTTC.

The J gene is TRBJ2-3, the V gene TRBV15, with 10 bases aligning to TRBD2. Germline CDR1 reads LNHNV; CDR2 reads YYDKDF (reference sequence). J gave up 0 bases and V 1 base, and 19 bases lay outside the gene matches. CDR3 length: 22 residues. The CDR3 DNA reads TGTGCCACCAGCAGAGTGACGGGTACCTTAGCGGGAGGTAACCCTAGCACAGATACGCAGTATTTT. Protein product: CATSRVTGTLAGGNPSTDTQYF.

The CDR3: CASSFPGDSKNIQYF. CDR3 nucleotides: TGTGCCAGCAGTTTCCCGGGAGACTCCAAAAACATTCAGTACTTC. V usage is TRBV28 and J usage is TRBJ2-4; D perhaps matches TRBD2 (6 bases). Germline V gene lookup returns CDR1 MDHEN and CDR2 SYDVKM. The CDR3 runs 15 residues. V was shortened by 3 bases and J by 2 bases, with 11 bases between the two germline ends.

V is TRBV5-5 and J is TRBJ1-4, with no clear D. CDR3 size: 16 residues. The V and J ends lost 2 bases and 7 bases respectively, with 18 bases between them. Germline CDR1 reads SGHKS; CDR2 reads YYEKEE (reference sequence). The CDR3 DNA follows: TGTGCCAGCAGCTTATCACCCGTGGTGAGAGGTGAAAAACTGTTTTTT. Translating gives CASSLSPVVRGEKLFF.

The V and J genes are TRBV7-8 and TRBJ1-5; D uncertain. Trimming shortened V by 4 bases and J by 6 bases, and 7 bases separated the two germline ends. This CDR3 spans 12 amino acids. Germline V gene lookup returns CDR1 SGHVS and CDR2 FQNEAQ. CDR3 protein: CASSYGAQPQHF. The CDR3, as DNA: TGTGCCAGCAGCTATGGAGCTCAGCCCCAGCATTTT. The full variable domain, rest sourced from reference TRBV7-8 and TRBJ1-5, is GAGVSQSPRYKVAKRGQDVALRCDPISGHVSLFWYQQALGQGPEFLTYFQNEAQLDKSGLPSDRFFAERPEGSVSTLKIQRTQQEDSAVYLCASSYGAQPQHFGDGTRLSIL.

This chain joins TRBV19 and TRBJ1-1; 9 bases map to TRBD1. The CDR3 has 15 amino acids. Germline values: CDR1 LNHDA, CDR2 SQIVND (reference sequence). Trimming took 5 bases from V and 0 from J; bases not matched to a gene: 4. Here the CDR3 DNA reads TGTGCCAGTAGTTCCGGACAGGGGATGAACACTGAAGCTTTCTTT. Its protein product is CASSSGQGMNTEAFF.

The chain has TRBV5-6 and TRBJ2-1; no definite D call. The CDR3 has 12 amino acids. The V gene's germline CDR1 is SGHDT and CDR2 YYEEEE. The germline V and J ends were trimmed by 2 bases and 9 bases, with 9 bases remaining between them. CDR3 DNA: TGTGCCAGCAGCTTACAGTCAAGTGAGCAGTTCTTC. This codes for CASSLQSSEQFF.

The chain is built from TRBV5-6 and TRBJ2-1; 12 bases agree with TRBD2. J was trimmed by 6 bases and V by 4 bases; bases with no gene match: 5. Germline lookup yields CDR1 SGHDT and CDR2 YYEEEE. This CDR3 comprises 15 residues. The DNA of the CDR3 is TGTGCCAGCAGCGCGGGACTAGCGGGCCGCAATGAGCAGTTCTTC. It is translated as CASSAGLAGRNEQFF.

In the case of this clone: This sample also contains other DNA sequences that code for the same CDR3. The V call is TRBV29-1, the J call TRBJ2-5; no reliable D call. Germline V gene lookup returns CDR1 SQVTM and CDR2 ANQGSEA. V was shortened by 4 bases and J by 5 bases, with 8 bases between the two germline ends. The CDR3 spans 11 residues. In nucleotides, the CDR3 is TGCAGCGTTGGTCCCGGGGAGACCCAGTACTTC. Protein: CSVGPGETQYF.

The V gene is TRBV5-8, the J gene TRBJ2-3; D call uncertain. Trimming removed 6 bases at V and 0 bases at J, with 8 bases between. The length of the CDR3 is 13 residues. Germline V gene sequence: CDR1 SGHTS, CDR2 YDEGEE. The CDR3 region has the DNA TGTGCCAGCACCCCCTATAGCACAGATACGCAGTATTTT. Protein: CASTPYSTDTQYF.

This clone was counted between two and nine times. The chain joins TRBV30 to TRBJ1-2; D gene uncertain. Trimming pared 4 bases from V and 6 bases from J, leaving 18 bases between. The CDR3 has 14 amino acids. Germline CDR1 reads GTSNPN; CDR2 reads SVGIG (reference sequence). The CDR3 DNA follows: TGTGCCTGGAATGGATGGGCTCAAGATGATGGCTACACCTTC. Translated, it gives CAWNGWAQDDGYTF.

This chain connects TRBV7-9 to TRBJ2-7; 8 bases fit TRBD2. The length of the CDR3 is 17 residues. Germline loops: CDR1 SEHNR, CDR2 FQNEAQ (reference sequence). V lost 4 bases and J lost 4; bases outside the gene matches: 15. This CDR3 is CASSSTRGERERYEQYF. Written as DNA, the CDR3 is TGTGCCAGCAGCTCAACGAGGGGGGAGCGGGAGAGATACGAGCAGTACTTC.

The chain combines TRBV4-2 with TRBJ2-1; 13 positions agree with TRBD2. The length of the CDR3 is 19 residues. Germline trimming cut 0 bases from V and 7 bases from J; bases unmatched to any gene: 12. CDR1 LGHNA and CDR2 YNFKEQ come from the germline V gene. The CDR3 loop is CASSQDLLAGGPRPNEQFF. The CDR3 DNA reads TGTGCCAGCAGCCAAGATTTACTAGCGGGAGGGCCGAGACCAAATGAGCAGTTCTTC.

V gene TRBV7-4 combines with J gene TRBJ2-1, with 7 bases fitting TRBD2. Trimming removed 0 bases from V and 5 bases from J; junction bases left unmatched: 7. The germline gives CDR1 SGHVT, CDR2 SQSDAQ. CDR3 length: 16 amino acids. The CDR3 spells CASSLALARPNNEQFF. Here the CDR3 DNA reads TGTGCCAGCAGCTTAGCACTAGCGCGTCCTAACAATGAGCAGTTCTTC.

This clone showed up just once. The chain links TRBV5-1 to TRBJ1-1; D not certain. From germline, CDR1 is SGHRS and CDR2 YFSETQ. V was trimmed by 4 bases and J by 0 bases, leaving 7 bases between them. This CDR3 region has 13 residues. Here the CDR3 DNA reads TGCGCCAGCAGCCTTAGCATGAACACTGAAGCTTTCTTT. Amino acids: CASSLSMNTEAFF. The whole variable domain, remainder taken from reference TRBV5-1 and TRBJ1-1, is KAGVTQTPRYLIKTRGQQVTLSCSPISGHRSVSWYQQTPGQGLQFLFEYFSETQRNKGNFPGRFSGRQFSNSRSEMNVSTLELGDSALYLCASSLSMNTEAFFGQGTRLTVV.

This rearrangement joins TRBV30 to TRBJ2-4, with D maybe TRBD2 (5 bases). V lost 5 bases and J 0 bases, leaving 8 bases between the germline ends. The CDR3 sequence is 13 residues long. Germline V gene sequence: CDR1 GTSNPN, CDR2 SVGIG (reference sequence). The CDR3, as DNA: TGTGCCTGGGGGAGTGTAGCCAAAAACATTCAGTACTTC. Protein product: CAWGSVAKNIQYF.

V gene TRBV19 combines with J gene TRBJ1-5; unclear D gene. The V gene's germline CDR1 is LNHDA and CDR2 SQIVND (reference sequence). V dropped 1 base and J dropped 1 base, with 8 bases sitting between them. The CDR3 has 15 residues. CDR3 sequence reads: CASSIGAESNQPQHF. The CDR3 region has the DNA TGTGCCAGTAGTATAGGGGCAGAAAGCAATCAGCCCCAGCATTTT.

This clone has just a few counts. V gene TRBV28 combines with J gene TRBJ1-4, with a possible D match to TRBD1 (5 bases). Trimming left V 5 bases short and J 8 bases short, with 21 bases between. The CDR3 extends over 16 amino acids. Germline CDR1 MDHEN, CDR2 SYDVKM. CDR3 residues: CASSGHSGGVEEKLFF. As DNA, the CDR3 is TGTGCCAGCAGTGGTCACTCTGGGGGGGTAGAGGAAAAACTGTTTTTT.

The CDR3 is CATRPGTGAYEQYF. The DNA for the CDR3 is TGTGCAACCCGTCCCGGGACAGGGGCCTACGAGCAGTACTTC. The V call is TRBV28, the J call TRBJ2-7, with 10 bases matching TRBD1. Germline-derived CDR1 and CDR2 are MDHEN and SYDVKM. The CDR3 has 14 residues.

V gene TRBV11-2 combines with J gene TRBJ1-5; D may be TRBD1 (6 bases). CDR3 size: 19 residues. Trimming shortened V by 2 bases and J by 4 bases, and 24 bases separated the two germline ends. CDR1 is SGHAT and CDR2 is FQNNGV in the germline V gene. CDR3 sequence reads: CASSLSLRTRQAPNQPQHF. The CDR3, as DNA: TGTGCCAGCAGCTTATCCCTAAGAACCCGACAGGCCCCGAATCAGCCCCAGCATTTT. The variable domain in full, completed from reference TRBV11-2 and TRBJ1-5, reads EAGVAQSPRYKIIEKRQSVAFWCNPISGHATLYWYQQILGQGPKLLIQFQNNGVVDDSQLPKDRFSAERLKGVDSTLKIQPAKLEDSAVYLCASSLSLRTRQAPNQPQHFGDGTRLSIL.

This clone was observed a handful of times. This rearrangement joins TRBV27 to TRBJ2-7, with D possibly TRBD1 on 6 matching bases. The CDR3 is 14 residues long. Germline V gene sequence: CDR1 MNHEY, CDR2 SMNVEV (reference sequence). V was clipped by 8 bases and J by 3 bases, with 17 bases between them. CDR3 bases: TGTGCCAGCGGGACACCGGGACCCTTCTACGAGCAGTACTTC. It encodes CASGTPGPFYEQYF.

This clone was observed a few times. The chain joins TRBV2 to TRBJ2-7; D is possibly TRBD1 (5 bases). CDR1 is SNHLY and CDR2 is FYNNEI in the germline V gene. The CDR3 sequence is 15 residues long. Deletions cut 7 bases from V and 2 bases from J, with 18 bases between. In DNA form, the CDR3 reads TGTGCCAGCAATTCCGGAGACAGTACAACCTACGAGCAGTACTTC. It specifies CASNSGDSTTYEQYF.

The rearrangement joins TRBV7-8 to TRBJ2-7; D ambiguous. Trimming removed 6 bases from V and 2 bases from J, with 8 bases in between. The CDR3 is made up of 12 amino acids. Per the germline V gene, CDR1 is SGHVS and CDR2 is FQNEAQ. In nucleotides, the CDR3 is TGTGCCAGCAGGGGCAGAGCCTACGAGCAGTACTTC. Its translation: CASRGRAYEQYF.

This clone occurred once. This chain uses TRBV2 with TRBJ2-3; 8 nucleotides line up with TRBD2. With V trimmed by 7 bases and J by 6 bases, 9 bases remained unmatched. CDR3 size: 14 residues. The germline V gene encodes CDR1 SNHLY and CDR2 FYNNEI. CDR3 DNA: TGTGCCAGCATTGGTGGACGGGGGGGGGATACGCAGTATTTT. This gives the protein CASIGGRGGDTQYF.